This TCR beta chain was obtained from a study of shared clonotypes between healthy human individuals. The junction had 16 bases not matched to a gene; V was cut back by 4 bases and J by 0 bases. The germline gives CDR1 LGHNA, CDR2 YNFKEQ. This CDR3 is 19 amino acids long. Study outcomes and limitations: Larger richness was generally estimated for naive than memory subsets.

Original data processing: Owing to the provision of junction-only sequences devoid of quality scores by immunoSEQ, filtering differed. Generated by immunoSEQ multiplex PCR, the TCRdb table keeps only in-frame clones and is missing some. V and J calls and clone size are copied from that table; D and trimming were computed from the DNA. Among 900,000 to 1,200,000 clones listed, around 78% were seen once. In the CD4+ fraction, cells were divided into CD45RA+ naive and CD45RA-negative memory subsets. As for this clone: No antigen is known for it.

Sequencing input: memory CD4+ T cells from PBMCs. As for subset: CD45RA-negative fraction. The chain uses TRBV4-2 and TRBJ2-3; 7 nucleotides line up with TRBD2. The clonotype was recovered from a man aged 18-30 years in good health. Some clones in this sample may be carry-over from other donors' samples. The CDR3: CASSPFSLTRSGSTDTQYF. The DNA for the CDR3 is TGTGCCAGCAGCCCCTTTAGCCTGACCCGTAGCGGGAGCACAGATACGCAGTATTTT.